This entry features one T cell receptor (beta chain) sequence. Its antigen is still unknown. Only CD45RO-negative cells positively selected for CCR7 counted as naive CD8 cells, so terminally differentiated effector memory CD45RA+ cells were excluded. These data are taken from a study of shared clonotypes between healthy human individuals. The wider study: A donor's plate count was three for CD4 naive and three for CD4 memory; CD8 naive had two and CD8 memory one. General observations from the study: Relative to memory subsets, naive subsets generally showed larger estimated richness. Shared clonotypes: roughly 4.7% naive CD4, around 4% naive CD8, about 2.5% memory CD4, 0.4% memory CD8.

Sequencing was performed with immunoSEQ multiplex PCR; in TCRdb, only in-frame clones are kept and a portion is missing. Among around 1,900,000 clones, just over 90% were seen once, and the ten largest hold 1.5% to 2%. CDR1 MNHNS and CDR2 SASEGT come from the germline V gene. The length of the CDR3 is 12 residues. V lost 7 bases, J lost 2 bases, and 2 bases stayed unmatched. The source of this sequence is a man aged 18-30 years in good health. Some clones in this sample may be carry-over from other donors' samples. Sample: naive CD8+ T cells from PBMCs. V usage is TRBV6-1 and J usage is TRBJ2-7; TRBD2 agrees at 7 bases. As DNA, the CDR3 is TGTGCCAGCACTAGCGGACCCTACGAGCAGTACTTC. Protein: CASTSGPYEQYF.